These T cell receptor beta chains were read from a single sample in a study of TIL therapy for anti-PD-1-resistant metastatic lung cancer. The data were produced by immunoSEQ multiplex PCR, yet TCRdb's version contains in-frame clones alone and is incomplete. Here the sample spans about 95,000 clones, about two thirds being singletons. The sequencing here drew on tumor tissue, taken at baseline. The receptors derive from a person aged 25 to 80 with non-small cell lung cancer. CDR3s include the opening cysteine and the closing phenylalanine or tryptophan. D genes are given only for firm matches. Not all rows give a size; the values are once, few, many and, for expanded clones, a class.

J gene,D gene,V gene,clone size,CDR3 protein,CDR3 DNA
TRBJ1-1,TRBD1,TRBV7-7,.,CASSYRQGAYEDTEAFF,TGTGCTAGCAGCTACAGACAGGGGGCATATGAGGACACTGAAGCTTTCTTT
TRBJ2-7,.,TRBV21-1,.,CASSKMNHRGHRRYYEQYF,TGTGCCAGCAGCAAAATGAACCACAGGGGGCACCGCAGGTACTACGAGCAGTACTTC
TRBJ1-2,.,TRBV7-2,.,CASSLRDTYGYTF,TGTGCCAGCAGTCTAAGGGACACCTATGGCTACACCTTC
TRBJ2-1,TRBD2,TRBV28,.,CASLAGNQANEQFF,TGTGCCAGCTTAGCGGGGAATCAAGCCAATGAGCAGTTCTTC
TRBJ1-4,.,TRBV4-3,.,CASSPRTTNEKLFF,TGCGCCAGCAGCCCCCGGACTACTAATGAAAAACTGTTTTTT
TRBJ1-1,.,TRBV3-1/TRBV3-2,few,CASTVHKGKAFF,TGTGCCAGCACCGTCCATAAGGGTAAAGCTTTCTTT
TRBJ1-6,.,TRBV4-3,.,CASSQERTSYNSPLHF,TGCGCCAGCAGCCAAGAGAGAACCTCCTATAATTCACCCCTCCACTTT
TRBJ1-2,.,TRBV6-1,.,CASSEWIRTERPNYGYTF,TGTGCCAGCAGTGAATGGATCCGGACAGAAAGACCTAACTATGGCTACACCTTC
TRBJ1-5,.,TRBV10-2,.,CASSESTEGNNQPQHF,TGCGCCAGCAGTGAGTCCACAGAGGGAAATAATCAGCCCCAGCATTTT
TRBJ1-6,.,TRBV30,.,CAWTDGASSYNSPLHF,TGTGCCTGGACCGACGGGGCGAGCTCCTATAATTCACCCCTCCACTTT
TRBJ2-7,TRBD1,TRBV9,few,CASSYRDRVYEQYF,TGTGCCAGCAGCTACCGGGACAGGGTTTACGAGCAGTACTTC
TRBJ2-1,.,TRBV29-1,.,CSVGTGVGDEQFF,TGCAGCGTTGGAACTGGCGTTGGGGATGAGCAGTTCTTC
TRBJ2-2,.,TRBV6-5,.,CASSLDSRTGELFF,TGTGCCAGCAGTTTAGACAGTAGAACCGGGGAGCTGTTTTTT
TRBJ1-6,.,TRBV7-2,few,CASSLVTGADNSPLHF,TGTGCCAGCAGCTTAGTAACCGGCGCGGATAATTCACCCCTCCACTTT
TRBJ2-1,.,TRBV27,.,CASRDGGSSYNEQFF,TGTGCCAGCAGGGATGGGGGGAGCTCCTACAATGAGCAGTTCTTC
TRBJ1-1,TRBD1,TRBV4-1,once,CASSQKTGETEAFF,TGCGCCAGCAGCCAAAAAACAGGGGAGACTGAAGCTTTCTTT